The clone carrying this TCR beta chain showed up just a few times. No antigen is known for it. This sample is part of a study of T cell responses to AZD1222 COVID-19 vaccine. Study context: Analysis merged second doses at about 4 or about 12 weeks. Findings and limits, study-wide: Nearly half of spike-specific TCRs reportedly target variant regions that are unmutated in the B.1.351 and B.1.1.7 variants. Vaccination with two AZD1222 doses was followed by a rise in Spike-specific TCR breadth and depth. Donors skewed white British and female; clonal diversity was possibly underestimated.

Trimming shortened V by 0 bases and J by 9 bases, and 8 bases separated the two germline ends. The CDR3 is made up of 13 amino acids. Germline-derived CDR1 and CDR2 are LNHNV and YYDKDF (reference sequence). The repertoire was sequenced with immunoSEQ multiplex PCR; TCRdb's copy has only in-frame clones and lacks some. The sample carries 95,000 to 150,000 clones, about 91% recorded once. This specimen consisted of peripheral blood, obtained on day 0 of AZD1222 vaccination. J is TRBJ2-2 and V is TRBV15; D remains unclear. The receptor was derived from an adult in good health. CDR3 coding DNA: TGTGCCACCAGCAGAGATCAAGGCCGGGAGCTGTTTTTT. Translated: CATSRDQGRELFF.